A selection of T cell receptor beta chains follows, all from one sample in a study of control samples from healthy donors and cancer patients. Produced via immunoSEQ multiplex PCR; TCRdb's table is partial and in-frame only. This sample has approximately 50,000 clones, with 85% to 95% found just once. Sequencing was performed on blood. The origin of the receptors is a man between 25 and 39 years old in good health. CDR3s include the opening cysteine and the closing phenylalanine or tryptophan. The order of the fields is J gene, D gene, clone size, V gene, CDR3 protein, CDR3 DNA. D genes are given only for firm matches. Only part of the rows carry a size: once, few, many, or a class if the clone is expanded.

j_gene: TRBJ2-7
d_gene: NA
abundance: NA
v_gene: TRBV11-2
CDR3aa: CASSLDRGGEQYF
CDR3nt: TGTGCCAGCAGCTTAGACAGGGGGGGGGAGCAGTACTTC

j_gene: TRBJ2-1
d_gene: TRBD2
abundance: NA
v_gene: TRBV7-9
CDR3aa: CASSYDTSGSYNEQFF
CDR3nt: TGTGCCAGCAGCTACGACACTAGCGGGAGTTACAATGAGCAGTTCTTC

j_gene: TRBJ2-7
d_gene: NA
abundance: NA
v_gene: TRBV3-1/TRBV3-2
CDR3aa: CASSQDAQGYEQYF
CDR3nt: TGTGCCAGCAGCCAAGACGCCCAGGGATACGAGCAGTACTTC

j_gene: TRBJ2-3
d_gene: TRBD1
abundance: NA
v_gene: TRBV30
CDR3aa: CAWSVQGQGSDTQYF
CDR3nt: TGTGCCTGGAGTGTACAAGGACAGGGGTCAGATACGCAGTATTTT

j_gene: TRBJ1-2
d_gene: NA
abundance: NA
v_gene: TRBV6-5
CDR3aa: CASSTWTANYGYTF
CDR3nt: TGTGCCAGCAGTACCTGGACAGCGAACTATGGCTACACCTTC

j_gene: TRBJ1-5
d_gene: NA
abundance: NA
v_gene: TRBV2
CDR3aa: CASSVPGHQPQHF
CDR3nt: TGTGCCAGCAGTGTGCCCGGTCATCAGCCCCAGCATTTT

j_gene: TRBJ2-7
d_gene: TRBD2
abundance: NA
v_gene: TRBV5-1
CDR3aa: CASSLVAGGYEQYF
CDR3nt: TGCGCCAGCAGCTTGGTCGCGGGAGGCTACGAGCAGTACTTC

j_gene: TRBJ1-2
d_gene: NA
abundance: NA
v_gene: TRBV18
CDR3aa: CASSPIGYDTNYGYTF
CDR3nt: TGTGCCAGCTCACCAATAGGCTACGACACTAACTATGGCTACACCTTC

j_gene: TRBJ2-5
d_gene: TRBD2
abundance: NA
v_gene: TRBV3-1/TRBV3-2
CDR3aa: CASSQAPGLAQETQYF
CDR3nt: TGTGCCAGCAGCCAAGCCCCGGGACTAGCGCAAGAGACCCAGTACTTC

j_gene: TRBJ2-3
d_gene: NA
abundance: NA
v_gene: TRBV15
CDR3aa: CATSRSPTSTDTQYF
CDR3nt: TGTGCCACCAGCAGATCCCCGACTAGCACAGATACGCAGTATTTT

j_gene: TRBJ2-5
d_gene: NA
abundance: NA
v_gene: TRBV19
CDR3aa: CASSPFGGSQTQYF
CDR3nt: TGTGCCAGTAGCCCTTTTGGCGGTAGTCAAACCCAGTACTTC

j_gene: TRBJ2-7
d_gene: NA
abundance: NA
v_gene: TRBV28
CDR3aa: CASVSPDGTYEQYF
CDR3nt: TGTGCCAGCGTTTCACCGGACGGGACCTACGAGCAGTACTTC

j_gene: TRBJ2-3
d_gene: TRBD2
abundance: NA
v_gene: TRBV24-1
CDR3aa: CATSGRGGSPSTDTQYF
CDR3nt: TGTGCCACCAGTGGGCGGGGGGGGAGTCCTAGCACAGATACGCAGTATTTT

j_gene: TRBJ2-5
d_gene: TRBD1
abundance: NA
v_gene: TRBV28
CDR3aa: CASSGAGTGRQETQYF
CDR3nt: TGTGCCAGCAGTGGTGCCGGGACAGGACGACAAGAGACCCAGTACTTC

j_gene: TRBJ1-1
d_gene: NA
abundance: NA
v_gene: TRBV25-1
CDR3aa: CASSPGIRGTEAFF
CDR3nt: TGTGCCAGCAGCCCAGGGATTCGGGGCACTGAAGCTTTCTTT

j_gene: TRBJ2-5
d_gene: NA
abundance: NA
v_gene: TRBV7-9
CDR3aa: CASSLADIRSETQYF
CDR3nt: TGTGCCAGCAGCTTGGCCGATATTCGGAGTGAGACCCAGTACTTC

j_gene: TRBJ2-7
d_gene: NA
abundance: NA
v_gene: TRBV3-1/TRBV3-2
CDR3aa: CASSRYRLGEWEQYF
CDR3nt: TGTGCCAGCAGCCGTTACCGTCTGGGGGAGTGGGAGCAGTACTTC

j_gene: TRBJ2-1
d_gene: NA
abundance: once
v_gene: TRBV11-3
CDR3aa: CASSLETGRRNEQFF
CDR3nt: TGTGCCAGCAGCTTAGAAACGGGGCGACGCAATGAGCAGTTCTTC

j_gene: TRBJ2-7
d_gene: TRBD2
abundance: once
v_gene: TRBV30
CDR3aa: CAWSRGGSSYEQYF
CDR3nt: TGTGCCTGGAGTCGGGGAGGGAGCTCCTACGAGCAGTACTTC

j_gene: TRBJ1-5
d_gene: NA
abundance: NA
v_gene: TRBV28
CDR3aa: CASSFGVQPQHF
CDR3nt: TGTGCCAGCAGTTTTGGAGTCCAGCCCCAGCATTTT

j_gene: TRBJ2-7
d_gene: NA
abundance: NA
v_gene: TRBV5-1
CDR3aa: CASSSGTLPREQYF
CDR3nt: TGCGCCAGCAGCTCCGGGACCCTTCCGAGGGAGCAGTACTTC

j_gene: TRBJ1-2
d_gene: NA
abundance: NA
v_gene: TRBV19
CDR3aa: CASSNRDGPFYTF
CDR3nt: TGTGCCAGTAGTAACCGGGACGGCCCCTTTTACACCTTC

j_gene: TRBJ2-2
d_gene: NA
abundance: NA
v_gene: TRBV6-5
CDR3aa: CASGGWGGGIWELFF
CDR3nt: TGTGCCAGCGGGGGATGGGGCGGTGGGATCTGGGAGCTGTTTTTT

j_gene: TRBJ1-5
d_gene: NA
abundance: NA
v_gene: TRBV6-2/TRBV6-3
CDR3aa: CASSLLTRGGGNQPQHF
CDR3nt: TGTGCCAGCAGTTTACTCACCCGCGGGGGAGGGAATCAGCCCCAGCATTTT

j_gene: TRBJ2-1
d_gene: TRBD1
abundance: NA
v_gene: TRBV19
CDR3aa: CASSPRTGGFTNEQFF
CDR3nt: TGTGCCAGTAGTCCCCGGACAGGGGGTTTTACCAATGAGCAGTTCTTC

j_gene: TRBJ2-7
d_gene: NA
abundance: NA
v_gene: TRBV28
CDR3aa: CASSLSRGLEQYF
CDR3nt: TGTGCCAGCAGTTTAAGTCGGGGGTTGGAGCAGTACTTC

j_gene: TRBJ1-6
d_gene: NA
abundance: NA
v_gene: TRBV9
CDR3aa: CASSSSSSSYNSPLHF
CDR3nt: TGTGCCAGCAGCTCCTCCTCGAGCTCCTATAATTCACCCCTCCACTTT

j_gene: TRBJ2-2
d_gene: NA
abundance: once
v_gene: TRBV29-1
CDR3aa: CSVELGIPGELFF
CDR3nt: TGCAGCGTTGAATTGGGAATACCCGGGGAGCTGTTTTTT

j_gene: TRBJ2-2
d_gene: NA
abundance: NA
v_gene: TRBV25-1
CDR3aa: CASSESGELFF
CDR3nt: TGTGCCAGCAGTGAATCCGGGGAGCTGTTTTTT

j_gene: TRBJ2-7
d_gene: NA
abundance: NA
v_gene: TRBV11-2
CDR3aa: CASSLAWGNYEQYF
CDR3nt: TGTGCCAGCAGCTTAGCCTGGGGAAATTACGAGCAGTACTTC

j_gene: TRBJ2-3
d_gene: TRBD2
abundance: NA
v_gene: TRBV7-8
CDR3aa: CASSLGPPSGRGTDTQYF
CDR3nt: TGTGCCAGCAGCTTAGGCCCCCCTAGCGGGAGAGGAACAGATACGCAGTATTTT

j_gene: TRBJ2-2
d_gene: NA
abundance: NA
v_gene: TRBV5-1
CDR3aa: CASSFRGEELFF
CDR3nt: TGCGCCAGCAGCTTTAGGGGCGAGGAGCTGTTTTTT

j_gene: TRBJ2-5
d_gene: NA
abundance: NA
v_gene: TRBV28
CDR3aa: CASSPSPPREETQYF
CDR3nt: TGTGCCAGCAGTCCTTCTCCCCCAAGAGAAGAGACCCAGTACTTC

j_gene: TRBJ1-2
d_gene: NA
abundance: once
v_gene: TRBV3-1/TRBV3-2
CDR3aa: CASSQTTGKGYGYTF
CDR3nt: TGTGCCAGCAGCCAAACCACAGGGAAAGGCTATGGCTACACCTTC

j_gene: TRBJ1-1
d_gene: TRBD1
abundance: NA
v_gene: TRBV19
CDR3aa: CASKSGTALTEAFF
CDR3nt: TGTGCCAGTAAGTCCGGGACAGCCCTCACTGAAGCTTTCTTT

j_gene: TRBJ2-4
d_gene: TRBD1
abundance: once
v_gene: TRBV30
CDR3aa: CAWEQGATKNIQYF
CDR3nt: TGTGCCTGGGAACAGGGGGCTACCAAAAACATTCAGTACTTC

j_gene: TRBJ1-6
d_gene: NA
abundance: NA
v_gene: TRBV10-2
CDR3aa: CASSGSGNSPLHF
CDR3nt: TGCGCCAGCAGTGGTTCCGGGAATTCACCCCTCCACTTT

j_gene: TRBJ2-7
d_gene: TRBD1
abundance: NA
v_gene: TRBV28
CDR3aa: CASSPYPGQGAPYEQYF
CDR3nt: TGTGCCAGCAGTCCCTACCCTGGACAGGGGGCACCCTACGAGCAGTACTTC

j_gene: TRBJ2-2
d_gene: NA
abundance: NA
v_gene: TRBV6-5
CDR3aa: CASSYSHRADGELFF
CDR3nt: TGTGCCAGCAGTTACTCTCACAGGGCAGACGGGGAGCTGTTTTTT

j_gene: TRBJ1-5
d_gene: NA
abundance: NA
v_gene: TRBV4-1
CDR3aa: CASSQDRLGSNQPQHF
CDR3nt: TGCGCCAGCAGCCAAGATAGGCTGGGAAGCAATCAGCCCCAGCATTTT

j_gene: TRBJ2-1
d_gene: TRBD1
abundance: NA
v_gene: TRBV11-2
CDR3aa: CASSLFRQGPYNEQFF
CDR3nt: TGTGCCAGCAGCTTATTCCGACAGGGACCCTACAATGAGCAGTTCTTC

j_gene: TRBJ1-5
d_gene: TRBD1
abundance: NA
v_gene: TRBV28
CDR3aa: CASSSPGQGHQPQHF
CDR3nt: TGTGCCAGCAGTTCCCCGGGACAGGGCCATCAGCCCCAGCATTTT

j_gene: TRBJ2-2
d_gene: TRBD2
abundance: NA
v_gene: TRBV7-6
CDR3aa: CASSVAGGPRNTGELFF
CDR3nt: TGTGCCAGCAGCGTAGCGGGAGGGCCCAGGAACACCGGGGAGCTGTTTTTT

j_gene: TRBJ2-5
d_gene: TRBD2
abundance: NA
v_gene: TRBV6-5
CDR3aa: CASSLAGGGQETQYF
CDR3nt: TGTGCCAGCAGTCTAGCGGGAGGGGGCCAAGAGACCCAGTACTTC

j_gene: TRBJ1-1
d_gene: NA
abundance: NA
v_gene: TRBV7-2
CDR3aa: CASSQPQGAWHGNTEAFF
CDR3nt: TGTGCCAGCAGCCAACCTCAGGGAGCATGGCATGGGAACACTGAAGCTTTCTTT

j_gene: TRBJ1-1
d_gene: TRBD1
abundance: NA
v_gene: TRBV28
CDR3aa: CASSPGTGGANTEAFF
CDR3nt: TGTGCCAGCAGTCCTGGGACAGGGGGCGCGAACACTGAAGCTTTCTTT

j_gene: TRBJ1-1
d_gene: NA
abundance: NA
v_gene: TRBV9
CDR3aa: CASSVGGSPNTEAFF
CDR3nt: TGTGCCAGCAGCGTAGGGGGGTCTCCGAACACTGAAGCTTTCTTT

j_gene: TRBJ2-4
d_gene: NA
abundance: NA
v_gene: TRBV2
CDR3aa: CASSWRDIAKNIQYF
CDR3nt: TGTGCCAGCAGTTGGAGGGACATAGCCAAAAACATTCAGTACTTC

j_gene: TRBJ2-1
d_gene: TRBD2
abundance: NA
v_gene: TRBV19
CDR3aa: CASSDEPGLASDEQFF
CDR3nt: TGTGCCAGTTCCGACGAACCGGGACTAGCATCAGATGAGCAGTTCTTC

j_gene: TRBJ2-3
d_gene: NA
abundance: NA
v_gene: TRBV5-1
CDR3aa: CASSRVGPGDTQYF
CDR3nt: TGCGCCAGCAGCAGGGTAGGGCCTGGGGATACGCAGTATTTT

j_gene: TRBJ2-7
d_gene: NA
abundance: NA
v_gene: TRBV30
CDR3aa: CAANRYSYEQYF
CDR3nt: TGTGCCGCTAACAGGTACTCCTACGAGCAGTACTTC

j_gene: TRBJ1-2
d_gene: NA
abundance: NA
v_gene: TRBV2
CDR3aa: CASSEGGYNYGYTF
CDR3nt: TGTGCCAGCAGTGAGGGGGGTTATAACTATGGCTACACCTTC

j_gene: TRBJ2-7
d_gene: TRBD1
abundance: NA
v_gene: TRBV28
CDR3aa: CASSLTTGGYEQYF
CDR3nt: TGTGCCAGCAGTCTAACGACAGGGGGTTACGAGCAGTACTTC

j_gene: TRBJ1-1
d_gene: NA
abundance: NA
v_gene: TRBV6-6
CDR3aa: CASSYREGTEAFF
CDR3nt: TGTGCCAGCAGTTACAGGGAGGGCACTGAAGCTTTCTTT

j_gene: TRBJ1-2
d_gene: NA
abundance: once
v_gene: TRBV3-1/TRBV3-2
CDR3aa: CASSQRNLGYTF
CDR3nt: TGTGCCAGCAGCCAAAGGAACTTGGGCTACACCTTC